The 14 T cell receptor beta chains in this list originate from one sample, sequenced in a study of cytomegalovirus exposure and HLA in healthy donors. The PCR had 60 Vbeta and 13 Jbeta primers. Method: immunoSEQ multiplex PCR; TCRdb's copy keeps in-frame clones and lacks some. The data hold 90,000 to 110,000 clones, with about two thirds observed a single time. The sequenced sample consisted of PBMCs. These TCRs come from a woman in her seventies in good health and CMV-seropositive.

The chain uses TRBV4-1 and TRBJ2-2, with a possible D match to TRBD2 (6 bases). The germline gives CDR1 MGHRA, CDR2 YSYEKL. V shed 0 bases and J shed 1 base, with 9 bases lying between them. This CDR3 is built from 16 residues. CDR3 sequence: CASSQDAGLNTGELFF. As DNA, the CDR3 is TGCGCCAGCAGCCAAGATGCGGGATTGAACACCGGGGAGCTGTTTTTT.

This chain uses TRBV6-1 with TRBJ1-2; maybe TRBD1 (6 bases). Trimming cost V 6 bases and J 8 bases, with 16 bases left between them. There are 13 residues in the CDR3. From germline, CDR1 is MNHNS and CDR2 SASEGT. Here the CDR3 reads CASRFAGGRGYTF. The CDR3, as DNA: TGTGCCAGCAGGTTCGCCGGGGGGCGCGGCTACACCTTC.

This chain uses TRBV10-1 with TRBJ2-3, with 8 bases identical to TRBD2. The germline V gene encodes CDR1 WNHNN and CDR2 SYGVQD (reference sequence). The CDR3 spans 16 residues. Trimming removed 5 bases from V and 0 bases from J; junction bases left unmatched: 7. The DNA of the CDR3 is TGCGCCAGCAGTCCCTCAGCGGGGGCCAGCACAGATACGCAGTATTTT. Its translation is CASSPSAGASTDTQYF.

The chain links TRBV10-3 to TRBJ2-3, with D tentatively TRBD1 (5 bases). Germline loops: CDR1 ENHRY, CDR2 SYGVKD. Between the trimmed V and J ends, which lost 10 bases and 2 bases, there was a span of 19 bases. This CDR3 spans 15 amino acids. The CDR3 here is CATYQGVIATDTQYF. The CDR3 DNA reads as TGTGCCACGTACCAGGGCGTGATTGCCACAGATACGCAGTATTTT.

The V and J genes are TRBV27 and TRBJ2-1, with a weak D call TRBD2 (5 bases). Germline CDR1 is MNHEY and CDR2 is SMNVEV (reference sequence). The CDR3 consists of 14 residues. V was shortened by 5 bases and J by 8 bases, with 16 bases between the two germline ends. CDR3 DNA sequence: TGTGCCAGCAGTACATCGCTGAGGGTGGATGAGCAGTTCTTC. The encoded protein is CASSTSLRVDEQFF.

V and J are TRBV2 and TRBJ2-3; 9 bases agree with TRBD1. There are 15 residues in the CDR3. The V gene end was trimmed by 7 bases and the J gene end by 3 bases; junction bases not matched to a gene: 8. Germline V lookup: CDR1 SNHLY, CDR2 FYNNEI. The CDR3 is CASIRRTGATDTQYF. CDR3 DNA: TGTGCCAGCATTAGAAGGACAGGGGCGACAGATACGCAGTATTTT. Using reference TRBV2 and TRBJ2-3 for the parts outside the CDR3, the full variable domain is EPEVTQTPSHQVTQMGQEVILRCVPISNHLYFYWYRQILGQKVEFLVSFYNNEISEKSEIFDDQFSVERPDGSNFTLKIRSTKLEDSAMYFCASIRRTGATDTQYFGPGTRLTVL.

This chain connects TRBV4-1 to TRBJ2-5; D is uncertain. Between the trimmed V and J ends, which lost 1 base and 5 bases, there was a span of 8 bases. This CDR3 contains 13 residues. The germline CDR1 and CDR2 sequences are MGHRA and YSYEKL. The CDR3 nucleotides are TGCGCCAGCAGCCAAGCCCCCTCGGAGACCCAGTACTTC. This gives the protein CASSQAPSETQYF.

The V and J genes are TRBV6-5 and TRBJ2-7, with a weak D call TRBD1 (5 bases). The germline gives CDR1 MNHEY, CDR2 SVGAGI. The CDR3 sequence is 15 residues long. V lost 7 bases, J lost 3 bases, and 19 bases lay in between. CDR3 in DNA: TGTGCCAGCACCAAGAGACAGAGTAGCCTCTACGAGCAGTACTTC. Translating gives CASTKRQSSLYEQYF.

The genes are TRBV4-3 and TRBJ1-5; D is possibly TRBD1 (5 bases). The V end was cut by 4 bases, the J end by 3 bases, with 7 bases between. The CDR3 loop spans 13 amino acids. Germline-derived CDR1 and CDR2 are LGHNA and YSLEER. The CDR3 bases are TGCGCCAGCAGCCGACAGCTCAATCAGCCCCAGCATTTT. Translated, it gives CASSRQLNQPQHF.

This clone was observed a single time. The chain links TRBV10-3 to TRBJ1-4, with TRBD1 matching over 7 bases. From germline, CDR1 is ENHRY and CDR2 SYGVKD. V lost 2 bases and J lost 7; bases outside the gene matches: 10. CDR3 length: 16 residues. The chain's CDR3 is CAISEDQGDSSEKLFF. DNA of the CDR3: TGTGCCATCAGTGAGGATCAGGGGGATAGTAGTGAAAAACTGTTTTTT.

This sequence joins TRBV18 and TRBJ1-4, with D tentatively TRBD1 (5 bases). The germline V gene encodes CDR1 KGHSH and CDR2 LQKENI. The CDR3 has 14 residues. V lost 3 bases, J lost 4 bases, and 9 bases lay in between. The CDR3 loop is CASSPRQNNEKLFF. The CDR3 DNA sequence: TGTGCCAGCTCACCGAGACAGAATAATGAAAAACTGTTTTTT.

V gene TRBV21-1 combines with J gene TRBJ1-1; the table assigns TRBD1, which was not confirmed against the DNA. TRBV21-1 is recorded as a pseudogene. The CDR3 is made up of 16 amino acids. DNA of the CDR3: TGTGCCAGCAGCAAAGAGCCAAGCCCAGGGAACACTGAAGCTTTCTTT. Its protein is CASSKEPSPGNTEAFF.

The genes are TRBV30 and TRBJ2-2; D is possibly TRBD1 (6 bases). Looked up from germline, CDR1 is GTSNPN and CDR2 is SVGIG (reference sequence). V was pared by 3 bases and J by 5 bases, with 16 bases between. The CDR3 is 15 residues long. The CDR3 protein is CAWSPGQLQTGELFF. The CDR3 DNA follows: TGTGCCTGGAGCCCCGGACAGCTGCAGACCGGGGAGCTGTTTTTT.

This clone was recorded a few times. The CDR3 DNA reads as TGCGCCAGCAGCCCCCGGGACAGGGGGAACAATGAGCAGTTCTTC. Its protein product is CASSPRDRGNNEQFF. The V and J genes are TRBV4-3 and TRBJ2-1, with 11 bases identical to TRBD1. CDR3 length equals 15 residues. The germline gives CDR1 LGHNA, CDR2 YSLEER. The J segment lost 5 bases and the V segment lost 4 bases, leaving 4 bases of the junction unmatched.